These T cell receptor beta chains were read from a single sample in a study of T cell responses to AZD1222 COVID-19 vaccine. Data came from immunoSEQ multiplex PCR; TCRdb stores just in-frame clones and leaves some out. In the table there are roughly 80,000 clones, 90% of which are singletons. Sequenced material: peripheral blood, taken 28 days after the second AZD1222 dose. The receptor set was obtained from an adult who received the AZD1222 COVID-19 vaccine. Each CDR3 is given with its conserved first and last residue. The D gene is left open where the match is weak. The size entry is marked missing in some rows and otherwise reads once, few, many or a size class.

abundance	d_gene	v_gene	j_gene	CDR3nt	CDR3aa
.	.	TRBV5-1	TRBJ1-2	TGCGCCAGCAGCGTAGGATCGTCTCCTGGCTACACCTTC	CASSVGSSPGYTF
.	TRBD1	TRBV5-1	TRBJ2-1	TGCGCCAGCAGCCTCGCAGGGGGTGAGCAGTTCTTC	CASSLAGGEQFF
.	.	TRBV28	TRBJ1-5	TGTGCCACCCTCAGGTTTGGTGGGCGAGGGCATTTT	CATLRFGGRGHF
.	.	TRBV3-1/TRBV3-2	TRBJ2-7	TGTGCCAGCAGCCAAATCCCCTACGAGCAGTACTTC	CASSQIPYEQYF
.	.	TRBV24-1	TRBJ2-5	TGTGCCACCAGTGAACACGGGACCCAGTACTTC	CATSEHGTQYF
.	TRBD1	TRBV14	TRBJ1-2	TGTGCCAGCAGCCCGAGGGGACAGGGCGGCGGCTACACCTTC	CASSPRGQGGGYTF
.	.	TRBV7-2	TRBJ2-2	TGTGCCAGCAGCCCCCCCCCGGGGGTGGACGGGGAGCTGTTTTTT	CASSPPPGVDGELFF
.	.	TRBV6-6	TRBJ1-5	TGTGCCAGCAGTAAACAGGAGGTGAGCAATCAGCCCCAGCATTTT	CASSKQEVSNQPQHF
.	.	TRBV7-9	TRBJ2-2	TGTGCCAGCAGCTTAGTCTACGGGGCGAACACCGGGGAGCTGTTTTTT	CASSLVYGANTGELFF
.	TRBD2	TRBV7-6	TRBJ2-7	TGTGCCAGCAGCTTAGGACTAGCGGGGACCAAAAATTCCTACGAGCAGTACTTC	CASSLGLAGTKNSYEQYF
.	.	TRBV7-9	TRBJ1-4	TGTGCCAGCAGCCGAGGGGGTCCAACTAATGAAAAACTGTTTTTT	CASSRGGPTNEKLFF
.	TRBD1	TRBV3-1/TRBV3-2	TRBJ2-7	TGTGCCAGCAGCCAACAGACAGGGGGCGAGCAGTACTTC	CASSQQTGGEQYF
.	TRBD1	TRBV11-2	TRBJ1-4	TGTGCCAGCAGTCTTGGGGCAGGGGGCAACGAAAAACTGTTTTTT	CASSLGAGGNEKLFF
.	TRBD1	TRBV9	TRBJ1-6	TGTGCCAGCAGCGGACAGGGGATACATTCACCCCTCCACTTT	CASSGQGIHSPLHF
.	TRBD2	TRBV7-7	TRBJ2-3	TGTGCCAGCAGCTTAGGCGGGGGGCCGGCAGATACGCAGTATTTT	CASSLGGGPADTQYF
.	.	TRBV9	TRBJ2-7	TGTGCCAGCAGCGTAGGGGGGGGCCTCTCCTACGAGCAGTACTTC	CASSVGGGLSYEQYF
.	TRBD2	TRBV28	TRBJ2-3	TGTGCCAGCAGTTTGTTTGCGGCGGGGGGCGCAGATACGCAGTATTTT	CASSLFAAGGADTQYF
once	.	TRBV18	TRBJ2-3	TGTGCCAGCTCACCACCTTCAGGGCCTCATACGCAGTATTTT	CASSPPSGPHTQYF
.	.	TRBV5-1	TRBJ2-5	TGCGCCAGCAGCCCAACACAAGAGACCCAGTACTTC	CASSPTQETQYF
.	TRBD1	TRBV28	TRBJ1-5	TGTGCCAGCATTCCTGGGACAGGGCCTAATCAGCCCCAGCATTTT	CASIPGTGPNQPQHF
.	.	TRBV7-9	TRBJ1-4	TGTGCCAGCAGGAGCTTAGTACGGTGGGGCGGAGTAACTAATGAAAAACTGTTTTTT	CASRSLVRWGGVTNEKLFF
.	.	TRBV6-6	TRBJ2-5	TGTGCCAGCAGTTACCTAGAGACCCAGTACTTC	CASSYLETQYF
.	.	TRBV30	TRBJ2-7	TGTGCCTGGACTAAGGCCGTTGGGGCTACAGACGAGCAGTACTTC	CAWTKAVGATDEQYF
.	TRBD1	TRBV30	TRBJ1-2	TGTGCCTGGGGGACAGGGCACTATGGCTACACCTTC	CAWGTGHYGYTF
.	.	TRBV27	TRBJ2-7	.	CASSSSGGSTYEQYF
.	TRBD1	TRBV3-1/TRBV3-2	TRBJ1-5	TGTGCCAGCAGCCAAACCGGGACAGGGGAACAGCCCCAGCATTTT	CASSQTGTGEQPQHF
once	TRBD2	TRBV7-2	TRBJ2-5	TGTGCCAGCAGCTTACGGACTAGCGGGGGGGCCGTCATGGAGACCCAGTACTTC	CASSLRTSGGAVMETQYF
.	.	TRBV5-1	TRBJ2-5	TGCGCCAGCAGCTCTTCTGGGGGGCGCCAAGAGACCCAGTACTTC	CASSSSGGRQETQYF
.	TRBD1	TRBV3-1/TRBV3-2	TRBJ2-1	TGTGCCAGCAGCCAAGGGCGACAGGGGTACAATGAGCAGTTCTTC	CASSQGRQGYNEQFF
.	.	TRBV7-9	TRBJ1-1	TGTGCCAGCAGCCCCGCCTCTTATAACACTGAAGCTTTCTTT	CASSPASYNTEAFF
.	TRBD1	TRBV5-1	TRBJ1-4	TGCGCCAGCAGCGGACAGGCTCACAGTGAAAAACTGTTTTTT	CASSGQAHSEKLFF
.	.	TRBV5-6	TRBJ2-3	TGTGCCAGCAGCTTGAATAGAGTCACAGATACGCAGTATTTT	CASSLNRVTDTQYF
.	TRBD2	TRBV5-1	TRBJ2-1	TGCGCCAGCAGCCGCGACTTAGCGGGAGCCGGACACAATGAGCAGTTCTTC	CASSRDLAGAGHNEQFF
.	.	TRBV19	TRBJ1-3	TGTGCCAGTAGAGGCGGAAACACCATATATTTT	CASRGGNTIYF
.	.	TRBV6-2/TRBV6-3	TRBJ2-1	TGTGCCAGCAGTTACTCGGGACACTACAATGAGCAGTTCTTC	CASSYSGHYNEQFF
.	.	TRBV6-5	TRBJ2-7	TGTGCCAGCAATGGACGGCATCCTTCCTACGAGCAGTACTTC	CASNGRHPSYEQYF
.	.	TRBV12-3/TRBV12-4	TRBJ1-2	TGTGCCAGCAGTTTGAGGAACAGCTATGGCTACACCTTC	CASSLRNSYGYTF
.	.	TRBV5-1	TRBJ1-2	TGCGCCAGCAGCTTTTTGAGCAGGGCCAACTATGGCTACACCTTC	CASSFLSRANYGYTF
.	TRBD1	TRBV10-2	TRBJ1-4	TGCGCCAGCAGCGCCGGGACAGCGGGTGAAAAACTGTTTTTT	CASSAGTAGEKLFF
.	.	TRBV19	TRBJ2-3	TGTGCCAGTAGTATATTCCCCGACTTTGCGACGGTAGATACGCAGTATTTT	CASSIFPDFATVDTQYF
.	TRBD2	TRBV6-6	TRBJ2-7	TGTGCCAGCAGGCGGACTAGCGGGGACCTATCGGGGGAGCAGTACTTC	CASRRTSGDLSGEQYF
once	.	TRBV7-3	TRBJ1-2	TGTGCCAGCAGCTCCAACCGGGGAGAAGGCTACACCTTC	CASSSNRGEGYTF
once	.	TRBV5-5	TRBJ2-7	TGTGCCAGCAGCTTAAAAATCAGGGGACGCTCCTACGAGCAGTACTTC	CASSLKIRGRSYEQYF
.	TRBD2	TRBV7-9	TRBJ2-1	TGTGCCAGCAGCTCTCGGGACTACCCTAATGAGCAGTTCTTC	CASSSRDYPNEQFF
few	.	TRBV7-9	TRBJ1-6	TGTGCCAGCGGAGGCAGGGGTTCACCCCTCCACTTT	CASGGRGSPLHF
.	TRBD2	TRBV5-1	TRBJ2-3	TGCGCCAGCAGCTCCGGGACTAGTCACGGCACAGATACGCAGTATTTT	CASSSGTSHGTDTQYF
once	.	TRBV6-5	TRBJ2-7	TGTGCCAGCACCCTAAGGGGACGGCCCCTCGTAGAGCAGTACTTC	CASTLRGRPLVEQYF
.	.	TRBV7-3	TRBJ2-7	TGTGCCAGCAGCCGCGGCCCATCCCACGAGCAGTACTTC	CASSRGPSHEQYF
.	.	TRBV10-2	TRBJ2-7	TGCGCCAGCATGCAGGGAAACTACGAGCAGTACTTC	CASMQGNYEQYF
.	.	TRBV2	TRBJ1-4	TGTGCCAGCAGGGTACAGGGCCTTGCAACTAATGAAAAACTGTTTTTT	CASRVQGLATNEKLFF
.	.	TRBV3-1/TRBV3-2	TRBJ2-7	TGTGCCAGCAGCCAAGAGGGGTTCTCCTACGAGCAGTACTTC	CASSQEGFSYEQYF